This TCR beta chain derives from a study of OX40 agonist ivuxolimab in advanced cancers. Study in general: Ivuxolimab, which is an agonistic anti-OX40 (CD134) antibody, was administered to the patients.

Whole-study findings and limits: Expanded clones belonging to CD8+ T cells outnumbered, on average, those of CD4+.

Note on this clone: What it binds is not known.

Profiling relied on immunoSEQ multiplex PCR, and the TCRdb table lists in-frame clones only, not all of them. Of more than 70,000 clones in the sample, approximately 85% were seen once. Patients with autoimmune history or systemic immunosuppression were excluded. This material consisted of CD4+ or CD8+ T cells sorted from blood, taken in a trial of the OX40 agonist ivuxolimab. The clonotype comes from an adult with an advanced solid tumor such as melanoma, head and neck, liver or kidney cancer.

CDR3 region: CASSSSPTGGDGSGELFF. The CDR3 DNA reads as TGTGCCAGCAGCTCAAGTCCGACAGGGGGAGATGGATCCGGGGAGCTGTTTTTT. This chain links TRBV11-3 with TRBJ2-2; 9 nucleotides agree with TRBD1. The V segment lost 4 bases and the J segment 6 bases; nucleotides outside the gene matches: 15. CDR1 SGHNT and CDR2 YENEEA come from the germline V gene. The CDR3 extends over 18 amino acids. The full variable domain, rest sourced from reference TRBV11-3 and TRBJ2-2, is EAGVVQSPRYKIIEKKQPVAFWCNPISGHNTLYWYLQNLGQGPELLIRYENEEAVDDSQLPKDRFSAERLKGVDSTLKIQPAELGDSAVYLCASSSSPTGGDGSGELFFGEGSRLTVL.